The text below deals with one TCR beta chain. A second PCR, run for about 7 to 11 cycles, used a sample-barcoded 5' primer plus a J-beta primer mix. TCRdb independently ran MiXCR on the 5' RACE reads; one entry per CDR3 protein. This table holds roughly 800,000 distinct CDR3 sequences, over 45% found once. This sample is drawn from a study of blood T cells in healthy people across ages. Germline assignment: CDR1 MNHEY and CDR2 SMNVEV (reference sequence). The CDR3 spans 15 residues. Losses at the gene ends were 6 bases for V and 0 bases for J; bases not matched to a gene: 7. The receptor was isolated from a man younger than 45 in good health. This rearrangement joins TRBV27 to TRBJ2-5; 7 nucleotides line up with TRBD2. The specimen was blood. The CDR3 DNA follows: TGTGCCAGCAGCCACGACGGGGGGTACCAAGAGACCCAGTACTTC. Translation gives CASSHDGGYQETQYF.